The clone carrying this T cell receptor beta chain was counted many times. Its antigen is unknown. The length of the CDR3 is 10 residues. The germline CDR1 and CDR2 sequences are GTSNPN and SVGIG (reference sequence). V lost 5 bases to trimming and J lost 3 bases, with 5 bases between them. The entry originates in a study of T cells after yellow fever vaccination. The study's findings and limits: Repertoires sorted by FACS could include abundant clonotypes that are contaminants from the bulk population. A weaker secondary response peaked on day 5, the primary on day 15. Booster samples showed a return of most primary-vaccination clones (roughly 96% CD4, 85% to 90% CD8).

The authors made TCR cDNA by 5'RACE template switching, adding a universal primer site and UMIs. TCRdb reprocessed the 5' RACE reads with MiXCR, giving one entry per CDR3 protein. This table has roughly 110,000 distinct CDR3 sequences, 6.5% to 9% appearing once. The V and J genes are TRBV30 and TRBJ2-7; D unresolved. Here the sequenced sample was CD8+ T cells sorted from PBMCs, taken 45 days after the yellow fever booster vaccination. The clonotype originates from a man aged 30-40 years who received the YFV17D yellow fever vaccine. CDR3 bases: TGTGCCTGGGGCGGCTACGAGCAGTACTTC. Translating gives CAWGGYEQYF.